The subject of this entry is one TCR beta chain. Its antigen is unknown. The data were taken from a study of T cell clonotyping in hematopoietic cell transplantation. Study-wide points: Few recipient clonotypes overlapped donors; over 95% were de novo at given depth. Pathologically expanded recipient clonotypes increased progressively from day 30 to day 180 as diversity fell. Higher Inverse Simpson Index values in graft donor and pretransplant recipient predicted broader posttransplant TCR diversity.

Germline V CDR1 and CDR2: SGHTA, FQGNSA. The CDR3 loop spans 14 amino acids. V lost 4 bases, J lost 6 bases, and 16 bases lay in between. Libraries were prepared by immunoSEQ multiplex PCR; TCRdb keeps only in-frame clonotypes and omits some of them. Of approximately 17,000 clones listed, about nine tenths are singletons. This chain connects TRBV7-2 to TRBJ2-7; a weak D match, TRBD2 (7 bases). Sequencing was carried out using peripheral blood mononuclear cells. The source is a man aged 50 to 60 in good health. Some clones in this sample may be carry-over from other donors' samples. The CDR3 loop reads CASSSPPRGGEQYF. CDR3 in DNA: TGTGCCAGCAGCTCCCCCCCGAGGGGGGGCGAGCAGTACTTC.